This T cell receptor beta chain was documented in a study of cytomegalovirus exposure and HLA in healthy donors. With 60 Vbeta and 13 Jbeta primers, the PCR was carried out. This table comes from immunoSEQ multiplex PCR, and its TCRdb copy is limited to in-frame clones, with some not included. This sample carries 130,000 or so clones, 77% of them seen once, and the ten largest clones take 1.2% to 1.5%. Regarding the study as a whole: In a later analysis, specific HLA alleles were associated with approximately 16,000 TCR beta sequences at a 0.05 false discovery rate. Cytomegalovirus-associated TCR beta chains were listed, numbering 150 to 200.

Trimming stripped 4 bases from V and 9 bases from J, with 11 bases between. This CDR3 has 12 amino acids. The germline V gene encodes CDR1 SGHDT and CDR2 YYEEEE. Note on this clone: The antigen is unknown.

The sequencing input was PBMCs. The receptor comes from a woman between 35 and 50 years old in good health and CMV-seronegative. V and J are TRBV5-6 and TRBJ2-1; D is unresolved. As DNA, the CDR3 is TGTGCCAGCAGCATTCTGGGCCGTGAGCAGTTCTTC. Residues: CASSILGREQFF.